This TCR beta chain is from a study of shared clonotypes between healthy human individuals. The table came from immunoSEQ multiplex PCR; TCRdb's copy has only in-frame clones and leaves some out. This table holds millions of clones, 85% to 95% found once. General study points: Roughly 4.6% of naive CD4 clonotypes were common to a handful of donors.

Terminally differentiated effector memory CD45RA+ cells were excluded by CCR7 positive selection of CD45RO-negative cells. Trimming removed 1 base at V and 0 bases at J, with 6 bases between. Germline V gene data show CDR1 as MNHEY and CDR2 as SMNVEV (reference sequence). The CDR3 runs 15 residues. As concerns this clone: Its antigen remains unidentified.

Sequencing was done on a sample of naive CD8+ T cells from PBMCs. The V and J genes are TRBV27 and TRBJ1-4; no definite D call. The source is a man between 18 and 35 years old in good health. Some clones in this sample may be carry-over from other donors' samples. CDR3: CASSLFPATNEKLFF. The CDR3 DNA reads TGTGCCAGCAGTTTATTTCCCGCAACTAATGAAAAACTGTTTTTT.